This T cell receptor (beta chain) was identified in a study of blood T cell repertoires in COVID-19. The CDR3 has 15 amino acids. Trimming cost V 3 bases and J 2 bases; bases outside gene matches: 5. Per germline, CDR1 SGDLS and CDR2 YYNGEE. TCRdb keeps only in-frame clones here, not all; method: immunoSEQ multiplex PCR. The sample yields roughly 250,000 clones, about 88% seen once. The sequence was collected from a woman aged 50 to 60 who had recovered from COVID-19. The rearrangement joins TRBV9 to TRBJ2-1; TRBD1 aligns across 7 bases. The specimen was PBMCs or T cells enriched from blood (not recorded which). CDR3 amino acids: CASSEGTVTYNEQFF. The DNA for the CDR3 is TGTGCCAGCAGCGAAGGGACAGTAACCTACAATGAGCAGTTCTTC.